This entry lists 4 T cell receptor beta chains sequenced from one sample in a study of T cell responses to AZD1222 COVID-19 vaccine. Only in-frame clones appear in the TCRdb table, and some are missing; sequencing was by immunoSEQ multiplex PCR. The table lists some 200,000 clones, approximately 93% of them singletons. Sequences were derived from peripheral blood, sampled 28 days after the second AZD1222 dose. These receptor sequences come from an adult who received the AZD1222 COVID-19 vaccine.

CDR3 sequence reads: CASSFSGSYEQYF. The CDR3 nucleotides read TGTGCCAGCAGTTTTTCAGGTTCCTACGAGCAGTACTTC. The V and J genes are TRBV12-3 or TRBV12-4 and TRBJ2-7; no reliable D call. V was shortened by 3 bases and J by 1 base, with 7 bases between the two germline ends. CDR3 size: 13 residues.

The chain couples TRBV12-3 or TRBV12-4 to TRBJ1-1; D is possibly TRBD1 (5 bases). The CDR3 sequence is 12 residues long. The germline V and J ends were trimmed by 5 bases and 6 bases, with 10 bases remaining between them. CDR3 DNA sequence: TGTGCCAGCAGTCAGCGGGGGGCTGAAGCTTTCTTT. Residues: CASSQRGAEAFF.

The chain uses TRBV11-2 and TRBJ1-6, with TRBD1 as a possible D gene (6 bases). This CDR3 is built from 16 residues. V was pared by 4 bases and J by 1 base, with 11 bases between. Germline V CDR1 and CDR2: SGHAT, FQNNGV. The CDR3 region is CASSSPTGSYNSPLHF. CDR3 coding DNA: TGTGCCAGCAGCTCACCAACAGGGTCCTATAATTCACCCCTCCACTTT.

This clone was recorded at least ten times. This chain uses TRBV19 with TRBJ1-5; 9 nucleotides match TRBD1. The germline V gene has CDR1 LNHDA and CDR2 SQIVND (reference sequence). This CDR3 has 16 amino acids. V was pared by 3 bases and J by 3 bases, with 6 bases of the junction left unmatched. This CDR3 reads CASSIRRDRDNQPQHF. As DNA, the CDR3 is TGTGCCAGTAGTATCCGACGGGACAGGGACAATCAGCCCCAGCATTTT.